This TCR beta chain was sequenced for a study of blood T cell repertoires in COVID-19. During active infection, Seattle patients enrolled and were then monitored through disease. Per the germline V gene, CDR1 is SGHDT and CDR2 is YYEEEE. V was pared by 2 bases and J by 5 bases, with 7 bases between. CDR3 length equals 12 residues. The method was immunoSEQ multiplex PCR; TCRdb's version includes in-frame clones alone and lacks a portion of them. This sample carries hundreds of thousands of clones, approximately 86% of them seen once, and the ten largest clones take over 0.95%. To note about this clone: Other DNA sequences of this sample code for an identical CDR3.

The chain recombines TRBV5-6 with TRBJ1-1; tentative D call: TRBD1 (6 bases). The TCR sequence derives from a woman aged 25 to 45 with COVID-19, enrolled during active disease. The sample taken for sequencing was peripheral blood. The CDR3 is CASSFRGTEAFF. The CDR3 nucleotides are TGTGCCAGCAGCTTCAGGGGAACTGAAGCTTTCTTT.